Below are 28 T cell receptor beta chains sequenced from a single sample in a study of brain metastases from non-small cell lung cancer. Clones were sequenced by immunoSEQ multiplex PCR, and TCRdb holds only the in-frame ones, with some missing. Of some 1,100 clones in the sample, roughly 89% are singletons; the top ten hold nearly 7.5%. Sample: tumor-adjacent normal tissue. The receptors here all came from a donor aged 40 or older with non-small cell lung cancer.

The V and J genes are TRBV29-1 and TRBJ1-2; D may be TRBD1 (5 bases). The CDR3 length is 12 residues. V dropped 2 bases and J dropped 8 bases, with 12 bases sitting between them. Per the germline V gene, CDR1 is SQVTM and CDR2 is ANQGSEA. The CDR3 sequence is CSVEMRGWGYTF. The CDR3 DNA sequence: TGCAGCGTTGAAATGAGGGGTTGGGGCTACACCTTC.

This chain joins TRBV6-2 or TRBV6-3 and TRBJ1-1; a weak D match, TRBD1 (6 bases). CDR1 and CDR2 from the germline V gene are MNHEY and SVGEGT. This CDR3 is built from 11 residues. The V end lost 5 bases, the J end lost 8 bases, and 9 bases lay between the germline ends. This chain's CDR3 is CASSTGTEAFF. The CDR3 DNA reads TGTGCCAGCAGTACCGGGACAGAAGCTTTCTTT.

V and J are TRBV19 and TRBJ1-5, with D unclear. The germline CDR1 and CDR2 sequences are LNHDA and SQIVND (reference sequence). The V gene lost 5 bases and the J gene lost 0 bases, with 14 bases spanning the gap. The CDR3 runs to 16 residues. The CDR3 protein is CASSPRAGYSNQPQHF. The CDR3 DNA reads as TGTGCCAGTAGTCCCCGAGCGGGGTATAGCAATCAGCCCCAGCATTTT. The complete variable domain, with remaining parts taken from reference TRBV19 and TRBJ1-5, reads DGGITQSPKYLFRKEGQNVTLSCEQNLNHDAMYWYRQDPGQGLRLIYYSQIVNDFQKGDIAEGYSVSREKKESFPLTVTSAQKNPTAFYLCASSPRAGYSNQPQHFGDGTRLSIL.

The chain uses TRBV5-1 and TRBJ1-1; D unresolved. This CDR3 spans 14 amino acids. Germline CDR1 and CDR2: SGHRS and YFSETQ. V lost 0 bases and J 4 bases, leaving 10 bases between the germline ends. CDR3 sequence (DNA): TGCGCCAGCAGCTTGGCCGGGAAAGGCACTGAAGCTTTCTTT. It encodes CASSLAGKGTEAFF.

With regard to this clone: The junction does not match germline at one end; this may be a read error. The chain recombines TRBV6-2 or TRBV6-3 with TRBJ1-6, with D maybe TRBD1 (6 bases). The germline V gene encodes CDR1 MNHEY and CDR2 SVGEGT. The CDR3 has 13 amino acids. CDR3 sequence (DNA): TGTGCCAGCAGCAACCTCAGGGGCATCCCCACTTACTTT. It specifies CASSNLRGIPTYF.

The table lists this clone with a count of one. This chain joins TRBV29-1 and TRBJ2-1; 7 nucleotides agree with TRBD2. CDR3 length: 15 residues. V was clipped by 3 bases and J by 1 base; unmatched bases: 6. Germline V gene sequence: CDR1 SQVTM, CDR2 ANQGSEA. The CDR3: CSVDRLAASYNEQFF. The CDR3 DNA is TGCAGCGTTGACAGACTAGCCGCGTCCTACAATGAGCAGTTCTTC.

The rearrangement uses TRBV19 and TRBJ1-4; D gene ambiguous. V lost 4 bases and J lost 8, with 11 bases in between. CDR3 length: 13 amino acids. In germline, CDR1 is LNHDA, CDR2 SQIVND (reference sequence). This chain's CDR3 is CASSTAFGEKLFF. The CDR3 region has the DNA TGTGCCAGTAGTACAGCCTTTGGGGAAAAACTGTTTTTT.

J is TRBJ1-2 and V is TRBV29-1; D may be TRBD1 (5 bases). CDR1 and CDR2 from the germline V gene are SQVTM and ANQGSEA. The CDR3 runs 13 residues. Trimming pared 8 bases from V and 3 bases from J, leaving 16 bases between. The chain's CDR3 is CSCKGWLDYGYTF. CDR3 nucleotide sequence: TGCAGCTGCAAGGGGTGGTTAGACTATGGCTACACCTTC.

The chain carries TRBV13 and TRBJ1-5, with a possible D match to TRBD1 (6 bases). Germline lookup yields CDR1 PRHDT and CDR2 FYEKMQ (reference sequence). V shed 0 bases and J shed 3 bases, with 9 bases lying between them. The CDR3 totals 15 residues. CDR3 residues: CASSLGQGPNQPQHF. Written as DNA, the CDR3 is TGTGCCAGCAGCTTAGGACAGGGACCCAATCAGCCCCAGCATTTT.

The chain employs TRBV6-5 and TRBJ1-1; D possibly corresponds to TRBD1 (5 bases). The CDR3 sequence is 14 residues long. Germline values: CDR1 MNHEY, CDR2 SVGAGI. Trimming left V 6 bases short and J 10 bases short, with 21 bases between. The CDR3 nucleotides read TGTGCCAGCAGCCTGGAGGGAGGGGTTGGGGTAGCTTTCTTT. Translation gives CASSLEGGVGVAFF.

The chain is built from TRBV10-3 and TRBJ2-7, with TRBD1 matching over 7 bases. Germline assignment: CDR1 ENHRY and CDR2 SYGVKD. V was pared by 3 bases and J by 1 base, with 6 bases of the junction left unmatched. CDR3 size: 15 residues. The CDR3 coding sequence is TGTGCCATCAGTGACCCGGGACAGTCGTCCTACGAGCAGTACTTC. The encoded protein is CAISDPGQSSYEQYF.

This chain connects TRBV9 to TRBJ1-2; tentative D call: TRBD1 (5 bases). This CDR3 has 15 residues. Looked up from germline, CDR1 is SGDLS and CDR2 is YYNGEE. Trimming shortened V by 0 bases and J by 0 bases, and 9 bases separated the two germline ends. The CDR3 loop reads CASSVGMGANYGYTF. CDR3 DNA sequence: TGTGCCAGCAGCGTAGGAATGGGGGCTAACTATGGCTACACCTTC. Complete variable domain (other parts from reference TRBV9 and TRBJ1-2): DSGVTQTPKHLITATGQRVTLRCSPRSGDLSVYWYQQSLDQGLQFLIQYYNGEERAKGNILERFSAQQFPDLHSELNLSSLELGDSALYFCASSVGMGANYGYTFGSGTRLTVV.

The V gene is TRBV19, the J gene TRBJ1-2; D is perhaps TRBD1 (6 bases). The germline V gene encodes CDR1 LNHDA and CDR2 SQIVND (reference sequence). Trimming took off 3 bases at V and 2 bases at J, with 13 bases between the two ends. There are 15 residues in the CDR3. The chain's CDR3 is CASSISRGLNYGYTF. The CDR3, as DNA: TGTGCCAGTAGTATCTCCAGGGGATTGAACTATGGCTACACCTTC.

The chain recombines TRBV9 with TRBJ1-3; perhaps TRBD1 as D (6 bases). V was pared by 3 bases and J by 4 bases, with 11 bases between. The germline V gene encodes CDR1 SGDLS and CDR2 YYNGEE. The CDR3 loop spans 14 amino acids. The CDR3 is CASSAAGDGNTIYF. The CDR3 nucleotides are TGTGCCAGCAGCGCCGCAGGGGACGGAAACACCATATATTTT.

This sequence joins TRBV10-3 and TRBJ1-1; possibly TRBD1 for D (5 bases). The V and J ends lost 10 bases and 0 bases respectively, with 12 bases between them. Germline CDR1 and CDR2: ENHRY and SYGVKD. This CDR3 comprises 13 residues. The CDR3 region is CATRGEMNTEAFF. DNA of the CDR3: TGTGCCACCCGAGGGGAGATGAACACTGAAGCTTTCTTT.

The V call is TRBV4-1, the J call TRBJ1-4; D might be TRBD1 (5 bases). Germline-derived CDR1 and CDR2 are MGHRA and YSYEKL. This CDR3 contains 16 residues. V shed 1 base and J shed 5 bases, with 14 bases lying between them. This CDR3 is CASSQARRGGNEKLFF. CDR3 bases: TGCGCCAGCAGCCAAGCAAGGAGGGGCGGGAATGAAAAACTGTTTTTT.

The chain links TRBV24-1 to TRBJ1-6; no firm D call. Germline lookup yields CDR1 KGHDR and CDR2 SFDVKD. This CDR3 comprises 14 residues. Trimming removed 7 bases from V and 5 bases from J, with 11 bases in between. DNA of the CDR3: TGTGCCACCAGCGTTGATGGGCATAATTCACCCCTCCACTTT. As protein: CATSVDGHNSPLHF.

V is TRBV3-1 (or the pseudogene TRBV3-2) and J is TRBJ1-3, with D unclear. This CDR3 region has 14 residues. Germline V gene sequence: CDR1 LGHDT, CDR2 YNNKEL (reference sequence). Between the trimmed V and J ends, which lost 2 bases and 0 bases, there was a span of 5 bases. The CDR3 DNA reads TGTGCCAGCAGCCAACAGTTCTCTGGAAACACCATATATTTT. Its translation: CASSQQFSGNTIYF.

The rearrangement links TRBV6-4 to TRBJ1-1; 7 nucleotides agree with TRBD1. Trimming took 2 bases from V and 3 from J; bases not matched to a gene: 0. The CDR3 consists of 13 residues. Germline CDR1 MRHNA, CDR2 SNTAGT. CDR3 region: CASSDDRDTEAFF. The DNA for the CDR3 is TGTGCCAGCAGTGACGACAGGGACACTGAAGCTTTCTTT.

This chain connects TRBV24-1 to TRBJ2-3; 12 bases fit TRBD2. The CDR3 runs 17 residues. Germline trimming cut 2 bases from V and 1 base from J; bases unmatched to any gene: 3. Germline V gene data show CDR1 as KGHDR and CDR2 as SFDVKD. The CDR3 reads CATSDSRLAGGTDTQYF. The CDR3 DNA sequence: TGTGCCACCAGTGATTCGAGACTAGCGGGGGGCACAGATACGCAGTATTTT.

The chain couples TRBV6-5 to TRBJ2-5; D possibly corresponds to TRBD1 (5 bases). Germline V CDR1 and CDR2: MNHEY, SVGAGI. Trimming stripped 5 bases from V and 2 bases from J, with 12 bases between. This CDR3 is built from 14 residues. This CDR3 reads CASSRRGPQETQYF. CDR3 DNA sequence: TGTGCCAGCAGTCGAAGGGGCCCGCAAGAGACCCAGTACTTC.

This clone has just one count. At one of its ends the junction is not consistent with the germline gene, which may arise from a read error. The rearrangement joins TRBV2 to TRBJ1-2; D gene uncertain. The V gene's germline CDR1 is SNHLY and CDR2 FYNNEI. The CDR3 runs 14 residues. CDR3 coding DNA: TGTGCCAGCAGTGAAAATTCGGGGTTCTATGGCTACACTTTC. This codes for CASSENSGFYGYTF. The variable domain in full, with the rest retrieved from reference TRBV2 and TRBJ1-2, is EPEVTQTPSHQVTQMGQEVILRCVPISNHLYFYWYRQILGQKVEFLVSFYNNEISEKSEIFDDQFSVERPDGSNFTLKIRSTKLEDSAMYFCASSENSGFYGYTFGSGTRLTVV.

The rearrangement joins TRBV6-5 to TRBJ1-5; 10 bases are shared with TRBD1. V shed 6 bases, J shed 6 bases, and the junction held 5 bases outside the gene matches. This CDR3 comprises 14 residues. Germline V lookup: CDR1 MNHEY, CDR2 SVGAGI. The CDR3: CASRPRTGGQPQHF. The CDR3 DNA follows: TGTGCCAGCAGACCCCGGACAGGGGGTCAGCCCCAGCATTTT.

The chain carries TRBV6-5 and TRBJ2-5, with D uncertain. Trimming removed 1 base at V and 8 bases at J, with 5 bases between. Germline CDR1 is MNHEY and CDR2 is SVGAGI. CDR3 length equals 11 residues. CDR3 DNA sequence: TGTGCCAGCAGTTACTGGGGAACCCAGTACTTC. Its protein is CASSYWGTQYF.

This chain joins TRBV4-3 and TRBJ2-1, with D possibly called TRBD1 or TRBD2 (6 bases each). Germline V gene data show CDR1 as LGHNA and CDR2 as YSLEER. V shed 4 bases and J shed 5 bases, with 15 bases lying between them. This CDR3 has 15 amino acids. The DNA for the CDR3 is TGCGCCAGCAGCCCGGGGCGCGGGACAAACAATGAGCAGTTCTTC. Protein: CASSPGRGTNNEQFF.

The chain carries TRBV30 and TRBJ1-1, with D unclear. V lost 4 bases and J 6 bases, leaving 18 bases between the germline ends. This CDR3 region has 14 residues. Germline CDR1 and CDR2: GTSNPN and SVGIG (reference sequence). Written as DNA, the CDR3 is TGTGCCTGGAACCCCCAGTTGGAGGCGGCTGAAGCTTTCTTT. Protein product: CAWNPQLEAAEAFF.

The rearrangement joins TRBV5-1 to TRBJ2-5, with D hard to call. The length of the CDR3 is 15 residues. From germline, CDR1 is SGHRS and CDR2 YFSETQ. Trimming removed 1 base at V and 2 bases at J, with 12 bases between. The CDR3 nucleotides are TGCGCCAGCAGCTTGATGCGCCCGATACAAGAGACCCAGTACTTC. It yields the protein CASSLMRPIQETQYF.

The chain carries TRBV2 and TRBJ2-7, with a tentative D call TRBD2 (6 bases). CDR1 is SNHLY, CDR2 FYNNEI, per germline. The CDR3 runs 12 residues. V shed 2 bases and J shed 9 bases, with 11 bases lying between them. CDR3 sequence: CASSERGWGQYF. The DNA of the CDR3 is TGTGCCAGCAGTGAACGGGGGTGGGGGCAGTACTTC.